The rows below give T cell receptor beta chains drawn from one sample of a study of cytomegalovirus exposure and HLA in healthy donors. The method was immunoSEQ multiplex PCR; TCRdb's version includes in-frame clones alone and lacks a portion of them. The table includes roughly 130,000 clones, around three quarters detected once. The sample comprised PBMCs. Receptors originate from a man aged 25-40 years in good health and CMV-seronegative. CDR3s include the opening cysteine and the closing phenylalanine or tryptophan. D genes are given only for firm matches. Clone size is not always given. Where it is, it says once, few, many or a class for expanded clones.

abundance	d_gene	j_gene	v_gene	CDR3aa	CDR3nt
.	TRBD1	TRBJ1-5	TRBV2	CASEGAGQPQHF	TGTGCCAGCGAGGGGGCTGGTCAGCCCCAGCATTTT
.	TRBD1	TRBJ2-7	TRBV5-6	CASSWWSGTGDRAYEQYF	TGTGCCAGCAGCTGGTGGTCCGGGACAGGGGACCGAGCCTACGAGCAGTACTTC
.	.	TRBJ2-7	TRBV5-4	CASSYQGYEQYF	TGTGCCAGCAGCTATCAGGGTTACGAGCAGTACTTC
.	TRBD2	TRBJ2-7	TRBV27	CASSLYTGGGGEQYF	TGTGCCAGCAGTTTATACACGGGAGGAGGTGGCGAGCAGTACTTC
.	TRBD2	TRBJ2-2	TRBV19	CASSAGANTGELFF	TGTGCCAGTAGTGCGGGGGCGAACACCGGGGAGCTGTTTTTT
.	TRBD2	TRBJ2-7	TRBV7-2	CASSQTGGRGYEQYF	TGTGCCAGCAGCCAGACGGGGGGTCGAGGATACGAGCAGTACTTC
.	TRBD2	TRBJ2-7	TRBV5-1	CASSLVGWVAGLVCEQYF	TGCGCCAGCAGCTTGGTGGGGTGGGTAGCGGGATTAGTTTGCGAGCAGTACTTC
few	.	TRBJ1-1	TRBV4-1	CASSQVSGNTEAFF	TGCGCCAGCAGCCAAGTGTCGGGGAACACTGAAGCTTTCTTT
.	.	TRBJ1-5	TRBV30	CAWSPTGSWNQPQHF	TGTGCCTGGAGTCCAACAGGAAGCTGGAATCAGCCCCAGCATTTT
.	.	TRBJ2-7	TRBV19	CASSIRGTGYEQYF	TGTGCCAGTAGTATCCGAGGGACTGGATACGAGCAGTACTTC
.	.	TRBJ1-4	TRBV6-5	CASTRTGSANEKLFF	TGTGCCAGCACGCGCACAGGGTCGGCTAATGAAAAACTGTTTTTT